One T cell receptor beta chain is described in this entry. Its antigen remains unknown. Measured with immunoSEQ multiplex PCR; TCRdb has only the in-frame clones, and not every one. The sample consists of roughly 34,000 clones, just over 85% of them appearing once. These data originate in a study of T cells in localized non-small cell lung cancer. Study conclusions and caveats: The study detected a median around 57 of the top 100 tumor clones in adjacent lung. Uninvolved adjacent lung had the highest recorded T cell clonality, with tumor below it.

The CDR3 extends over 15 amino acids. Germline V gene lookup returns CDR1 SGHRS and CDR2 YFSETQ. Trimming cost V 0 bases and J 7 bases; bases outside gene matches: 2. The rearrangement links TRBV5-1 to TRBJ2-2; TRBD1 aligns across 11 bases. Sequences were derived from peripheral blood, sampled before any cancer treatment. This TCR was sampled from a male donor older than 55 with stage III lung adenocarcinoma. The CDR3 loop reads CASSLVGQGVGELFF. The CDR3 DNA follows: TGCGCCAGCAGCTTGGTGGGACAGGGGGTCGGGGAGCTGTTTTTT. The full variable domain, rest sourced from reference TRBV5-1 and TRBJ2-2, is KAGVTQTPRYLIKTRGQQVTLSCSPISGHRSVSWYQQTPGQGLQFLFEYFSETQRNKGNFPGRFSGRQFSNSRSEMNVSTLELGDSALYLCASSLVGQGVGELFFGEGSRLTVL.